Below, 9 T cell receptor beta chains from the same sample are listed, as sequenced in a study of blood T cell repertoires in COVID-19. Produced via immunoSEQ multiplex PCR; TCRdb's table is partial and in-frame only. The sample lists about 64,000 clones, more than 65% occurring once. Sequenced input: peripheral blood. The receptors derive from a woman aged 60-75 years with acute or convalescent COVID-19.

The V call is TRBV4-2, the J call TRBJ1-1, with a weak D call TRBD1 (5 bases). CDR1 LGHNA and CDR2 YNFKEQ come from the germline V gene. V lost 0 bases and J 4 bases, leaving 12 bases between the germline ends. The CDR3 sequence is 15 residues long. CDR3 residues: CASSQDWGGGTEAFF. The CDR3, as DNA: TGTGCCAGCAGCCAAGATTGGGGGGGAGGCACTGAAGCTTTCTTT.

As regards this clone: Other DNA sequences in this specimen translate into the identical CDR3. The V gene is TRBV19, the J gene TRBJ2-3, with TRBD1 matching 9 bases. The CDR3 totals 14 residues. Unmatched junction bases numbered 2, after V lost 6 bases and J lost 1 base. CDR1 and CDR2 from the germline V gene are LNHDA and SQIVND (reference sequence). CDR3 sequence reads: CASSRDRGTDTQYF. DNA for the CDR3: TGTGCCAGTAGCCGGGACAGGGGCACAGATACGCAGTATTTT.

The chain couples TRBV6-6 to TRBJ1-2, with D possibly TRBD1 on 5 matching bases. The CDR3 runs to 12 residues. Germline assignment: CDR1 MNHNY and CDR2 SVGAGI (reference sequence). V dropped 8 bases and J dropped 8 bases, with 15 bases sitting between them. CDR3 bases: TGTGCCAGCGGCAGGGAGGGTCAAGGCTACACCTTC. Protein: CASGREGQGYTF.

This chain links TRBV5-5 with TRBJ2-7; 7 bases are a match to TRBD1. CDR3 size: 16 residues. V shed 3 bases and J 2 bases; nucleotides not matched to a gene: 11. Germline-derived CDR1 and CDR2 are SGHKS and YYEKEE (reference sequence). Here the CDR3 DNA reads TGTGCCAGCAGCTCAGGCCCGGGACAGTCAACCTACGAGCAGTACTTC. Translating it yields CASSSGPGQSTYEQYF. Full variable domain (rest looked up from reference TRBV5-5 and TRBJ2-7): DAGVTQSPTHLIKTRGQQVTLRCSPISGHKSVSWYQQVLGQGPQFIFQYYEKEERGRGNFPDRFSARQFPNYSSELNVNALLLGDSALYLCASSSGPGQSTYEQYFGPGTRLTVT.

This clone was detected only once. The chain employs TRBV6-5 and TRBJ1-5, with 7 bases lining up with TRBD1. With 7 bases clipped from V and 9 bases from J, the junction kept 6 bases outside the gene matches. This CDR3 comprises 12 residues. Germline V lookup: CDR1 MNHEY, CDR2 SVGAGI. The CDR3, as DNA: TGTGCCAGCAAGGAGGGGGCGCGGCCCCAGCATTTT. The encoded protein is CASKEGARPQHF.

The chain links TRBV7-9 to TRBJ1-1; the D gene is possibly TRBD1 (5 bases). V was clipped by 2 bases and J by 1 base, with 8 bases between them. The germline CDR1 and CDR2 sequences are SEHNR and FQNEAQ (reference sequence). The CDR3 loop spans 14 amino acids. The CDR3 nucleotides are TGTGCCAGCAGCTTAAGCCAGGGGAACACTGAAGCTTTCTTT. This translates into CASSLSQGNTEAFF.

The rearrangement joins TRBV4-2 to TRBJ1-1; tentatively, D is TRBD1 (6 bases). Germline assignment: CDR1 LGHNA and CDR2 YNFKEQ. The CDR3 has 14 residues. Deletions cut 7 bases from V and 1 base from J, with 13 bases between. The CDR3 coding sequence is TGTGCCAGCACCATTGGGACACCGAACACTGAAGCTTTCTTT. Translation: CASTIGTPNTEAFF.

The chain combines TRBV5-5 with TRBJ1-5, with D possibly TRBD1 on 6 matching bases. The germline V and J ends were trimmed by 4 bases and 6 bases, with 17 bases remaining between them. This CDR3 region has 15 residues. The germline V gene encodes CDR1 SGHKS and CDR2 YYEKEE (reference sequence). CDR3 residues: CASSPEAQGLQPQHF. The DNA of the CDR3 is TGTGCCAGCAGCCCTGAGGCACAGGGTCTTCAGCCCCAGCATTTT. Full variable domain (missing parts from reference TRBV5-5 and TRBJ1-5): DAGVTQSPTHLIKTRGQQVTLRCSPISGHKSVSWYQQVLGQGPQFIFQYYEKEERGRGNFPDRFSARQFPNYSSELNVNALLLGDSALYLCASSPEAQGLQPQHFGDGTRLSIL.

This rearrangement joins TRBV3-1 (or the pseudogene TRBV3-2) to TRBJ2-3; 7 positions agree with TRBD1. J was trimmed by 0 bases and V by 4 bases; bases with no gene match: 1. The CDR3 extends over 14 amino acids. Germline-derived CDR1 and CDR2 are LGHDT and YNNKEL (reference sequence). In DNA, the CDR3 is TGTGCCAGCAGCCTGGGACAGAGCACAGATACGCAGTATTTT. It codes for CASSLGQSTDTQYF.